This entry features one TCR beta chain sequence. Original processing notes: Reference gene primer amplification in the assay estimated nucleated cell counts. Sequencing was performed with immunoSEQ multiplex PCR; in TCRdb, only in-frame clones are kept and a portion is missing. That table furnishes V, J and clone size, whereas the DNA furnished D and trimming. The table shows 50,000 to 65,000 clones, with 55% to 80% occurring only once. This record comes from a study of blood T cell repertoires in COVID-19. In the study overall: Sample material is recorded as cDNA or gDNA derived from T cells, B-cell-depleted T cells, or PBMCs.

With 10 bases clipped from V and 12 bases from J, the junction kept 18 bases outside the gene matches. Germline CDR1 MNHEY, CDR2 SVGAGI. CDR3 length equals 14 residues. Enrolled during active infection, Seattle patients were then followed longitudinally. Sequencing was done on a sample of peripheral blood. J is TRBJ2-1 and V is TRBV6-5, with 7 positions matching TRBD1. This receptor was obtained from a woman between 65 and 79 years old with COVID-19, enrolled during active disease. The chain's CDR3 is CATDRAAEADRQFF. The CDR3 DNA follows: TGTGCCACAGACAGGGCGGCCGAAGCCGATAGGCAGTTCTTC.